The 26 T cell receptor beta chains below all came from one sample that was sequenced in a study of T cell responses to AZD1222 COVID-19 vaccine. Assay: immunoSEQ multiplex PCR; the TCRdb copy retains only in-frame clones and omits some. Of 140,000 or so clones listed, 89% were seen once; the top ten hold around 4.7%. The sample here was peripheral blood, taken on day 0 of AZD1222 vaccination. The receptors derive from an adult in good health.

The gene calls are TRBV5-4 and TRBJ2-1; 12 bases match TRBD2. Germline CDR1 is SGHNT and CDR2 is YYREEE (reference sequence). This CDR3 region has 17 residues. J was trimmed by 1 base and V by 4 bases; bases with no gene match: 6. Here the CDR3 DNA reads TGTGCCAGCAGCACTCTAGCGGGAGGGAGGTCCTACAATGAGCAGTTCTTC. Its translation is CASSTLAGGRSYNEQFF.

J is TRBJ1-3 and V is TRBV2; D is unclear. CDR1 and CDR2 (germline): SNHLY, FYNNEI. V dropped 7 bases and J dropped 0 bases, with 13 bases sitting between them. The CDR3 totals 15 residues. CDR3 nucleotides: TGTGCCAGCATGAGCGGTTTAAGCTCTGGAAACACCATATATTTT. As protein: CASMSGLSSGNTIYF.

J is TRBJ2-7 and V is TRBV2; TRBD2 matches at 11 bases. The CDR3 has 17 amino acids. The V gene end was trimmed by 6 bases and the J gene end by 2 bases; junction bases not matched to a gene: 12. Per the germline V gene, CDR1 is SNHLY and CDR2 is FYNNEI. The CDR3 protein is CASRVTSGGRNPYEQYF. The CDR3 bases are TGTGCCAGCAGGGTTACTAGCGGGGGCCGTAATCCCTACGAGCAGTACTTC.

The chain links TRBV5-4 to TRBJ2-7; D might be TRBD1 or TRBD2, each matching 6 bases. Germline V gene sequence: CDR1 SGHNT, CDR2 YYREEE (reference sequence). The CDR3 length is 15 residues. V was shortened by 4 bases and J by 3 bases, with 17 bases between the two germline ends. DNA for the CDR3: TGTGCCAGCAGCCCGGGTTGGGGGGCCCTCTACGAGCAGTACTTC. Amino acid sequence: CASSPGWGALYEQYF.

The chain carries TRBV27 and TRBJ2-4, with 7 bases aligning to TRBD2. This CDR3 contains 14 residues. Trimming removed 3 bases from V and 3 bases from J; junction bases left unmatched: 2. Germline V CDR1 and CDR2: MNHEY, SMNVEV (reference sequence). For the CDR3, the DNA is TGTGCCAGCAGTTTCAGGGAGGGCAAAAACATTCAGTACTTC. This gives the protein CASSFREGKNIQYF.

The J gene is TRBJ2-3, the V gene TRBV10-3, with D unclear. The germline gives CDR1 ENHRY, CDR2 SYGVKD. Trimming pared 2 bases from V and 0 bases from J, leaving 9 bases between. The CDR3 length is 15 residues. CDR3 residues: CAISEATASTDTQYF. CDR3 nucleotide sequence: TGTGCCATCAGTGAGGCAACAGCCAGCACAGATACGCAGTATTTT.

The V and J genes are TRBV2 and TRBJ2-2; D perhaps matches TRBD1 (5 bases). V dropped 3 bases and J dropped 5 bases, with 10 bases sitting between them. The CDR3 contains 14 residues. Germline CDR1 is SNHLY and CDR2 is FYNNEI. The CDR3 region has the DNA TGTGCCAGCAGTGATATCAGGGTGACCGGGGAGCTGTTTTTT. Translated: CASSDIRVTGELFF. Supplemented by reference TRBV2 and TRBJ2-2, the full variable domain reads EPEVTQTPSHQVTQMGQEVILRCVPISNHLYFYWYRQILGQKVEFLVSFYNNEISEKSEIFDDQFSVERPDGSNFTLKIRSTKLEDSAMYFCASSDIRVTGELFFGEGSRLTVL.

The CDR3 DNA is TGTGCCAGCAGCCTAGGGGGGCGGAACCAAGAGACCCAGTACTTC. It codes for CASSLGGRNQETQYF. The chain couples TRBV11-3 to TRBJ2-5; the D call may be TRBD1 or TRBD2 (6 bases each). This CDR3 comprises 15 residues. Germline assignment: CDR1 SGHNT and CDR2 YENEEA. With 5 bases removed from V and 0 bases from J, the gap between germline ends came to 13 bases.

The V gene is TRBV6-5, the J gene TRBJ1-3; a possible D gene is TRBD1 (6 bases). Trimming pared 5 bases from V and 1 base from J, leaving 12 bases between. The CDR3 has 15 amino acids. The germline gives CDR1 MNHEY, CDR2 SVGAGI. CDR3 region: CASSKSTGSGNTIYF. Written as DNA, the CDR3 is TGTGCCAGCAGTAAATCTACAGGGTCTGGAAACACCATATATTTT.

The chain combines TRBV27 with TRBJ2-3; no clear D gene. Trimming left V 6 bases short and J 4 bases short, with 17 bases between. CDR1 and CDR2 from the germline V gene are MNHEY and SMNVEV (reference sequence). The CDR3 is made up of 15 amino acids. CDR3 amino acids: CASSLFPESADTQYF. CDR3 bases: TGTGCCAGCAGCCTCTTTCCGGAGAGCGCAGATACGCAGTATTTT.

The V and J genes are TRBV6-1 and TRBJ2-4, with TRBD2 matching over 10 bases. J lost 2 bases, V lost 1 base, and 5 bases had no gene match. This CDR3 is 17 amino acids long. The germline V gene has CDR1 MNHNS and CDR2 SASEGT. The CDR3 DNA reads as TGTGCCAGCAGTGAAGGTCCTAGCGGGAGTACCAAAAACATTCAGTACTTC. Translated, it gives CASSEGPSGSTKNIQYF.

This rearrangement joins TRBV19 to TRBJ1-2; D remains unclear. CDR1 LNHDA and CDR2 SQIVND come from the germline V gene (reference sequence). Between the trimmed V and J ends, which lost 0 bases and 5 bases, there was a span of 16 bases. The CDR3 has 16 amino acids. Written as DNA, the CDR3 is TGTGCCAGTAGTATAGATCGGATGGAGGTTTGGTATGGCTACACCTTC. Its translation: CASSIDRMEVWYGYTF.

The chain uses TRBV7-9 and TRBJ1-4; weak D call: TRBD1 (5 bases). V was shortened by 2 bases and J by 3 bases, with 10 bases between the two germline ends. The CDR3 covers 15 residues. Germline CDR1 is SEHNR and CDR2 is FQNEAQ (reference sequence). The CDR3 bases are TGTGCCAGCAGCTTATCGGGACTGTCTAATGAAAAACTGTTTTTT. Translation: CASSLSGLSNEKLFF.

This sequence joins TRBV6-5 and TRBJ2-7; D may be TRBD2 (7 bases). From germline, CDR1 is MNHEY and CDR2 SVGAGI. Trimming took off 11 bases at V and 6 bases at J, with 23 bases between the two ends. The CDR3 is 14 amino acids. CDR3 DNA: TGTGCCTCGTCGGGGGGCCCTCTATTTGGCGAGCAGTACTTC. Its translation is CASSGGPLFGEQYF.

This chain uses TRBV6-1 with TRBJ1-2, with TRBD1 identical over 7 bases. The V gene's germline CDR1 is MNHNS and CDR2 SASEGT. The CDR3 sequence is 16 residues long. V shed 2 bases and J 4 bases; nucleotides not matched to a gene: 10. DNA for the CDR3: TGTGCCAGCAGTGAATCCCCCGACAGGGTCTCCTATGGCTACACCTTC. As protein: CASSESPDRVSYGYTF.

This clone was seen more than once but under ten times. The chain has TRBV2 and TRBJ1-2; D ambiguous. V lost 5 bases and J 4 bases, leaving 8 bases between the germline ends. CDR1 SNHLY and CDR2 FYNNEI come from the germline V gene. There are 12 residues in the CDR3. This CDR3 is CASSRMGYGYTF. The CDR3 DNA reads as TGTGCCAGCAGTAGAATGGGCTATGGCTACACCTTC.

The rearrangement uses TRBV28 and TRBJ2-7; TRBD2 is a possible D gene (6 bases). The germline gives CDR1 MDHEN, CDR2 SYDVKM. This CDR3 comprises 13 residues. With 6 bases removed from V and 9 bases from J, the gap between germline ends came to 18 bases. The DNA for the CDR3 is TGTGCCAGCAGCTTAGGCTTCTTGGGGGGGCAGTACTTC. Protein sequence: CASSLGFLGGQYF.

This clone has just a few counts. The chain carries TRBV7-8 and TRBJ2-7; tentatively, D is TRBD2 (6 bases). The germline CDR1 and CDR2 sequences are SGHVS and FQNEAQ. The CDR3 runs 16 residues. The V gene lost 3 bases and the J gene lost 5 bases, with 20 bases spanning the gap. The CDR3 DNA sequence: TGTGCCAGCAGCTTGGCTATTGGGGGGAGGAGGCACGAGCAGTACTTC. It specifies CASSLAIGGRRHEQYF.

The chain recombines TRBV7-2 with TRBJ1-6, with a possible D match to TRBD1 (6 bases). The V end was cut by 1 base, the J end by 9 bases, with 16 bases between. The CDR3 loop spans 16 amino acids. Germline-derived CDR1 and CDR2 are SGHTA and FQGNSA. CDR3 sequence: CASSLVPARGGSPLHF. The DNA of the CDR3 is TGTGCCAGCAGCTTAGTTCCGGCCAGGGGTGGTTCACCCCTCCACTTT.

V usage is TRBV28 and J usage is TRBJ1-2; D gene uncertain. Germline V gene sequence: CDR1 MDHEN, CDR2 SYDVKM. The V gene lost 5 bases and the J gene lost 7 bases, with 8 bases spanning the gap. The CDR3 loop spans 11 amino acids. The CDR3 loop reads CASSRGAGYTF. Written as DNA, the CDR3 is TGTGCCAGCAGTCGAGGTGCTGGCTACACCTTC.

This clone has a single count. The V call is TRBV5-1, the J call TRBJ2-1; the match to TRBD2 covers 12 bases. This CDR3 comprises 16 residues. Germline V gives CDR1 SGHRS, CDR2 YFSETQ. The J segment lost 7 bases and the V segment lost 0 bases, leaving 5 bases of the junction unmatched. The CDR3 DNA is TGCGCCAGCAGCTTGGTTGCTAGCGGGGGGGCAAATGAGCAGTTCTTC. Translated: CASSLVASGGANEQFF.

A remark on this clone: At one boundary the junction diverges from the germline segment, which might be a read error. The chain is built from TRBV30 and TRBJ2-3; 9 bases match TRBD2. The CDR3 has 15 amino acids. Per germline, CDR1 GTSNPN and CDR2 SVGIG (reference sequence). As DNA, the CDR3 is TGTGCCTGGAGTGGGGTTAGCGGGAGCATAGATACGCAGTATTTT. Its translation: CAWSGVSGSIDTQYF. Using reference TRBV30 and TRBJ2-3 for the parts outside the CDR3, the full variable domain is SQTIHQWPATLVQPVGSPLSLECTVEGTSNPNLYWYRQAAGRGLQLLFYSVGIGQISSEVPQNLSASRPQDRQFILSSKKLLLSDSGFYLCAWSGVSGSIDTQYFGPGTRLTVL.

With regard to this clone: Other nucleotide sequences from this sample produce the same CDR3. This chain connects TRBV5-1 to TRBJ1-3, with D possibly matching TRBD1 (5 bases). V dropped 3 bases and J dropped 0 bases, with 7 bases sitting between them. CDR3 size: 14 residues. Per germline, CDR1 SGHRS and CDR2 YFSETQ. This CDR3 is CASSSGGSGNTIYF. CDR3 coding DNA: TGCGCCAGCAGCTCCGGGGGCTCTGGAAACACCATATATTTT.

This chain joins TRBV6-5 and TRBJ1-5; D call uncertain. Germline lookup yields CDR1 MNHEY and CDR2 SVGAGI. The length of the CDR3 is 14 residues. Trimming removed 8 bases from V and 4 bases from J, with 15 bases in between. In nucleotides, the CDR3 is TGTGCCAGCGAGGCAGGACGTCGTAATCAGCCCCAGCATTTT. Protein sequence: CASEAGRRNQPQHF.

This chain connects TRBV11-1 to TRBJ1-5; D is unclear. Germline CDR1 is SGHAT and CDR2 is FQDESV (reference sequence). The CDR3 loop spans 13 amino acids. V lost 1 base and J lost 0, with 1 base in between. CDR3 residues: CASSLGSNQPQHF. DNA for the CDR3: TGTGCCAGCAGCTTAGGTAGCAATCAGCCCCAGCATTTT. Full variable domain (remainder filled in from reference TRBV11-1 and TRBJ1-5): EAEVAQSPRYKITEKSQAVAFWCDPISGHATLYWYRQILGQGPELLVQFQDESVVDDSQLPKDRFSAERLKGVDSTLKIQPAELGDSAMYLCASSLGSNQPQHFGDGTRLSIL.

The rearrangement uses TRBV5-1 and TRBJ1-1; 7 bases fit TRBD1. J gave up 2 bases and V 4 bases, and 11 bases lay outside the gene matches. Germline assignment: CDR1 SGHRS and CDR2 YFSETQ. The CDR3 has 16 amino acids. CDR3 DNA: TGCGCCAGCAGCCGAATCGCCGGGACAGCTAACACTGAAGCTTTCTTT. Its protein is CASSRIAGTANTEAFF. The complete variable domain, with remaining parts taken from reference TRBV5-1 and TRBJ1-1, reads KAGVTQTPRYLIKTRGQQVTLSCSPISGHRSVSWYQQTPGQGLQFLFEYFSETQRNKGNFPGRFSGRQFSNSRSEMNVSTLELGDSALYLCASSRIAGTANTEAFFGQGTRLTVV.